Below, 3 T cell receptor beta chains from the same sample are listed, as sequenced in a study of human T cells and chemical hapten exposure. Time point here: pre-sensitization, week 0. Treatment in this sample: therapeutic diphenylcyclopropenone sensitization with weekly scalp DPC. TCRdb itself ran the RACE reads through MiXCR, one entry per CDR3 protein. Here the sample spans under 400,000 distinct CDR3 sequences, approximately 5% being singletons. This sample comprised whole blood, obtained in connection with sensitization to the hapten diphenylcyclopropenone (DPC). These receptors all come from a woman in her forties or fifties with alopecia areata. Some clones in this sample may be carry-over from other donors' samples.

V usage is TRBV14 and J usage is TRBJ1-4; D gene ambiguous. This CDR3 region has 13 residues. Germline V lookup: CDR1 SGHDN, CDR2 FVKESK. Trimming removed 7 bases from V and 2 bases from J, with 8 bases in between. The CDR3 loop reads CASNVRTNEKLFF. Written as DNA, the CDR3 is TGTGCCAGCAATGTCCGTACTAATGAAAAACTGTTTTTT.

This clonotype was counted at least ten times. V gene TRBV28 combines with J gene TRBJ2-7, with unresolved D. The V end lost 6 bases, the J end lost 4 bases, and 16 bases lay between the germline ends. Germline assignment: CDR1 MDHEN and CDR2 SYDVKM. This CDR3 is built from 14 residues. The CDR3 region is CASSPISVRYEQYF. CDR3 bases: TGTGCCAGCAGCCCCATCAGCGTCAGGTACGAGCAGTACTTC.

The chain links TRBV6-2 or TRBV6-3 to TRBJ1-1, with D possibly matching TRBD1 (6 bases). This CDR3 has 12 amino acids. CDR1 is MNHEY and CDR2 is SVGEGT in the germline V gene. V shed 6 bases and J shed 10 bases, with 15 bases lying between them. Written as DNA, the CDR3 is TGTGCCAGCAGATTTCCACAGGGATCAGCTTTCTTT. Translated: CASRFPQGSAFF.